The sequence of this T cell receptor (beta chain) was determined in a study of blood T cells in healthy people across ages. Study-wide findings and caveats: Unknown donor CMV status possibly confounded expanded clonotype changes.

The V and J ends lost 6 bases and 2 bases, in that order; junction bases with no gene match: 10. The CDR3 is made up of 16 amino acids. From germline, CDR1 is MNHEY and CDR2 SMNVEV (reference sequence). Isolating PBMCs gave at least 6.5 million of these cells per sample. Then a second PCR, running roughly 7 to 11 cycles, was carried out with a sample-barcoded 5' primer and a J-beta primer mix. A 12-random-nucleotide template-switch adaptor tagged each cDNA molecule. TCRdb reprocessed the 5' RACE reads with MiXCR, giving one entry per CDR3 protein. The sample has approximately 810,000 distinct CDR3 sequences, 25% to 35% seen once. This clonotype came up many times. Its antigen is unidentified.

The receptor comes from a woman aged 80 or older in good health. The specimen was blood. The chain is built from TRBV27 and TRBJ2-3; TRBD2 agrees at 8 bases. The CDR3 loop reads CASRPERGRITDTQYF. CDR3 nucleotides: TGTGCCAGCAGACCCGAGCGGGGGAGAATCACAGATACGCAGTATTTT.